This TCR beta chain came from a study of T cells in Graves' hyperthyroidism and ophthalmopathy. TCR beta CDR3 regions were amplified from RNA. The TCR CDR3 first-round RT-PCR relied on the HTBI primer set. TCRdb itself ran the multiplex PCR reads through MiXCR, one entry per CDR3 protein. The data show about 360,000 distinct CDR3 sequences, 13% seen once. This clonotype was seen a few times. Subjects aged 18 to 65 presented with newly diagnosed hyperthyroidism of less than 2 months' duration. Predating any ophthalmopathy symptoms, the blood sample was taken at first hyperthyroidism diagnosis. The CDR3 has 14 residues. The ends lost 5 bases at V and 7 bases at J; junction bases unmatched: 7. CDR1 is SGHAT, CDR2 FQNNGV, per germline.

The gene calls are TRBV11-2 and TRBJ1-4; 7 bases match TRBD1. Material for sequencing was blood. The origin of this receptor is a man aged 30 to 45 with Graves' hyperthyroidism that later progressed to Graves' ophthalmopathy. Here the CDR3 reads CASSLTGWGEKLFF. The CDR3 DNA sequence: TGTGCCAGCAGCCTGACAGGGTGGGGTGAAAAACTGTTTTTT.